A selection of T cell receptor beta chains follows, all from one sample in a study of blood T cell repertoires in COVID-19. Generated by immunoSEQ multiplex PCR, the TCRdb table keeps only in-frame clones and is missing some. Of hundreds of thousands of clones listed, 70% to 90% are singletons. Material for sequencing was peripheral blood. These receptors were taken from a man older than 75 with acute or convalescent COVID-19. The CDR3 runs from the conserved cysteine through the conserved F or W. The order of the fields is D gene, J gene, CDR3 length, V gene, clone size, CDR3 DNA, CDR3 protein. A D gene is named only where the DNA matches it firmly. For some rows the clone size is stated as once, few or many, or as a class when expanded; others skip it.

>TRBD1|TRBJ1-2|14|TRBV14|.
TGTGCCAGCAGCCGAAGACAGGGCGACTATGGCTACACCTTC
CASSRRQGDYGYTF
>TRBD1|TRBJ2-7|16|TRBV6-5|once
TGTGCCAGCAGTTACACCGGGGCAGGGGGCCTCTACGAGCAGTACTTC
CASSYTGAGGLYEQYF
>TRBD1|TRBJ1-4|16|TRBV27|.
TGTGCCAGCAGTTTGACAGGGGGGTTGACTAATGAAAAACTGTTTTTT
CASSLTGGLTNEKLFF
>TRBD1|TRBJ1-5|16|TRBV15|.
TGTGCCACCAGCAGAGGTGCAGGGGGAAGCAATCAGCCCCAGCATTTT
CATSRGAGGSNQPQHF
>TRBD2|TRBJ2-2|14|TRBV6-5|.
TGTGCCAGTGGGACTAGCGAGAACACCGGGGAGCTGTTTTTT
CASGTSENTGELFF
>TRBD1|TRBJ2-3|15|TRBV3-1/TRBV3-2|.
TGTGCCAGCAGCCGGACAGGGGGCTTAGCAGATACGCAGTATTTT
CASSRTGGLADTQYF
>.|TRBJ2-5|14|TRBV6-1|once
TGTGCCAGCAGTGAAGGTGGAGGAGATAGCGCCCAGTACTTC
CASSEGGGDSAQYF
>TRBD2|TRBJ2-4|12|TRBV12-3/TRBV12-4|.
TGTGCCAGCAGGGGGGGGGAAAACATTCAGTACTTC
CASRGGENIQYF
>.|TRBJ2-7|13|TRBV4-1|.
TGCGCCAGCAGCCCCCCGAACGGCTACGAGCAGTACTTC
CASSPPNGYEQYF
>TRBD2|TRBJ2-5|14|TRBV6-5|.
TGTGCCACCCTGGACCCAGCGGGGGTGGAGACCCAGTACTTC
CATLDPAGVETQYF
>TRBD2|TRBJ2-7|16|TRBV5-1|.
TGCGCCAGCAGCCAATATCTAGCGGAGAGCTCCTACGAGCAGTACTTC
CASSQYLAESSYEQYF
>TRBD1|TRBJ2-1|16|TRBV7-9|.
TGTGCCAGCAGCTCACAGGGGGCAAGCTCCTACAATGAGCAGTTCTTC
CASSSQGASSYNEQFF
>TRBD2|TRBJ2-7|15|TRBV6-2/TRBV6-3|once
TGTGCCAGCAGTTACGGACTAGCGGGAGGAGGAGAGCAGTACTTC
CASSYGLAGGGEQYF
>.|TRBJ1-5|13|TRBV19|.
TGTGCCAGCGGAGGGGCAGGGTCTCAGCCCCAGCATTTT
CASGGAGSQPQHF
>.|TRBJ1-1|14|TRBV28|.
TGTGCCAGCAGTTTATACAGGACATACACTGAAGCTTTCTTT
CASSLYRTYTEAFF
>TRBD1|TRBJ1-2|14|TRBV7-3|.
TGTGCCAGCAGCGGACCGGGACAGGACTATGGCTACACCTTC
CASSGPGQDYGYTF
>TRBD1|TRBJ2-1|16|TRBV24-1|.
TGTGCCACCAGTGATTGGCCGGGACAGAAGTTCGATGAGCAGTTCTTC
CATSDWPGQKFDEQFF
>TRBD1|TRBJ2-7|14|TRBV10-3|.
TGTGCCATCAGTGAGAGACAGGGGGCAGGCGAGCAGTACTTC
CAISERQGAGEQYF
>.|TRBJ2-7|17|TRBV5-1|.
TGCGCCAGCAGCTTACAAGGGGGACGACAGGGAGGCTACGAGCAGTACTTC
CASSLQGGRQGGYEQYF
>.|TRBJ1-3|15|TRBV18|.
TGTGCCAGCTCAGGGGCAGGTCGCTCTGGAAACACCATATATTTT
CASSGAGRSGNTIYF
>TRBD2|TRBJ2-3|14|TRBV7-2|.
TGTGCCAGCAGCACCACTAGCGGGGCAGATACGCAGTATTTT
CASSTTSGADTQYF
>TRBD1|TRBJ1-6|15|TRBV5-8|.
TGTGCCAGCAGGCCCAACAGGGGGCTTAATTCACCCCTCCACTTT
CASRPNRGLNSPLHF
>.|TRBJ2-7|16|TRBV15|.
TGTGCCACCAGCAGAGATATCTTGAGGAGCTCCTACGAGCAGTACTTC
CATSRDILRSSYEQYF
>.|TRBJ2-7|15|TRBV28|.
TGTGCCAGCAGCCTCCCTCCCGCAGGGCTCCACGAGCAGTACTTC
CASSLPPAGLHEQYF
>.|TRBJ2-7|14|TRBV9|.
TGTGCCAGCAGCCAACAGGGAGGGGGGTACGAGCAGTACTTC
CASSQQGGGYEQYF
>.|TRBJ2-3|14|TRBV19|few
TGTGCCAGTAGTATATTTGCGAGCACAGATACGCAGTATTTT
CASSIFASTDTQYF
>TRBD1|TRBJ2-1|15|TRBV7-8|.
TGTGCCAGCAGCGTGTCAGGGGGCTCCTACAATGAGCAGTTCTTC
CASSVSGGSYNEQFF
>TRBD1|TRBJ2-3|16|TRBV7-6|.
TGTGCCAGCAGCAAGGACGGACAGGGGGCTTGGGATACGCAGTATTTT
CASSKDGQGAWDTQYF
>TRBD2|TRBJ2-2|16|TRBV24-1|.
TGTGCCACCAGTGATTTCACTAGCGGGAGAACCGGGGAGCTGTTTTTT
CATSDFTSGRTGELFF
>.|TRBJ1-5|15|TRBV6-6|.
TGTGCCAGCACTCCCGGGAGACAGCGGCATCAGCCCCAGCATTTT
CASTPGRQRHQPQHF
>TRBD2|TRBJ2-7|15|TRBV14|.
TGTGCCAGCAGCCAAAGGGCTAGCGGTTCCTACGAGCAGTACTTC
CASSQRASGSYEQYF
>TRBD2|TRBJ2-2|16|TRBV9|.
TGTGCCAGCAGCGTAGCCATAGGCGGGGGCACCGGGGAGCTGTTTTTT
CASSVAIGGGTGELFF
>TRBD2|TRBJ2-1|13|TRBV19|.
TGTGCCAGTAGCGGGGGGGCCCCCAATGAGCAGTTCTTC
CASSGGAPNEQFF
>TRBD1|TRBJ1-2|15|TRBV5-1|few
TGCGCCAGCACCGCGGTCGTGACAGGGATGGGTGGCTACACCTTC
CASTAVVTGMGGYTF
>TRBD2|TRBJ2-1|15|TRBV29-1|.
TGCAGCGCAAAAACACCGGGACTAGCTTTCACCGAGCAGTTCTTC
CSAKTPGLAFTEQFF
>TRBD2|TRBJ2-1|19|TRBV3-1/TRBV3-2|few
TGTGCCAGCAGCCAATCGGGACTAGCGGGGCGATGCTCCTACAATGAGCAGTTCTTC
CASSQSGLAGRCSYNEQFF
>TRBD1|TRBJ1-5|13|TRBV24-1|.
TGTGCCACCAGTGGACAGGGGTCTCAGCCCCAGCATTTT
CATSGQGSQPQHF
>.|TRBJ1-1|15|TRBV7-2|.
TGTGCCAGCAGCAGTCGGAGGGATGGGAACACTGAAGCTTTCTTT
CASSSRRDGNTEAFF
>.|TRBJ2-3|15|TRBV6-5|few
TGTGCCAGCAGCTTCCCCAGGGATGGGACAGATACGCAGTATTTT
CASSFPRDGTDTQYF
>.|TRBJ1-4|13|TRBV25-1|.
TGTGCCAGCAGCCTAAGCGGTACGCGTTCGCTGTTTTTT
CASSLSGTRSLFF
>.|TRBJ2-3|13|TRBV6-5|.
TGTGCCTCAAGTGACTCCTGGACAGATACGCAGTATTTT
CASSDSWTDTQYF
>.|TRBJ2-5|12|TRBV24-1|.
TGTGCCACCAGTCTGAGCGGTGAGACCCAGTACTTC
CATSLSGETQYF
>.|TRBJ2-7|14|TRBV4-1|once
TGCGCCAGCAGCCAAGTGTGGACTCCACACGAGCAGTACTTC
CASSQVWTPHEQYF
>TRBD2|TRBJ2-1|17|TRBV15|once
TGTGCCACCAGCAGAGATCCGAGCCTAGCGGGAGTTAGTGAGCAGTTCTTC
CATSRDPSLAGVSEQFF
>.|TRBJ2-4|13|TRBV6-2/TRBV6-3|.
TGTGCCAGCAGTACTGGGACTTTAAACATTCAGTACTTC
CASSTGTLNIQYF
>TRBD1|TRBJ2-7|14|TRBV19|.
TGTGCCAGTAGCACCCGGGACAGGCCCTACGAGCAGTACTTC
CASSTRDRPYEQYF
>.|TRBJ1-2|13|TRBV4-1|.
TGCGCCAGCAGCCACGGGACAAACTATGGCTACACCTTC
CASSHGTNYGYTF
>.|TRBJ1-6|14|TRBV2|.
TGTGCCAGCAGATTAAGTCACCGGGATTCACCCCTCCACTTT
CASRLSHRDSPLHF
>.|TRBJ1-1|15|TRBV7-9|.
TGTGCCAGCAGCATAGGTGGGCATCTCGGCACTGAAGCTTTCTTT
CASSIGGHLGTEAFF
>TRBD2|TRBJ2-3|17|TRBV28|.
TGTGCCAGCAGCCCCAGGCCGATAGCGGGGGGGGAACATACGCAGTATTTT
CASSPRPIAGGEHTQYF
>.|TRBJ2-5|13|TRBV18|.
TGTGCCAGCTCACCTGGACAACAAGAGACCCAGTACTTC
CASSPGQQETQYF
>TRBD1|TRBJ1-6|17|TRBV19|few
TGTGCCAGTAGTGAGGGACAGCCGAGCTCCTATAATTCACCCCTCCACTTT
CASSEGQPSSYNSPLHF
>TRBD1|TRBJ2-5|15|TRBV9|few
TGTGCCAGCAGCGTGGGACAGGGGGCGAGGGAGACCCAGTACTTC
CASSVGQGARETQYF
>TRBD2|TRBJ2-7|14|TRBV7-9|.
TGTGCCAGCAGCTGGGGGCTAGCGGGTTACGAGCAGTACTTC
CASSWGLAGYEQYF
>.|TRBJ1-6|14|TRBV18|.
TGTGCCAGCTCACCAGATAGCGATAATTCACCCCTCCACTTT
CASSPDSDNSPLHF
>TRBD2|TRBJ2-5|16|TRBV7-2|.
TGTGCCAGCAGCCCAGGACTAGCGGGGGGGAGGGAGACCCAGTACTTC
CASSPGLAGGRETQYF
>.|TRBJ1-4|14|TRBV11-2|.
TGTGCCAGCAGCTTAGTCCGACAGAATGAAAAACTGTTTTTT
CASSLVRQNEKLFF
>TRBD1|TRBJ1-4|16|TRBV28|.
TGTGCCAGCAGTCCTCCTGGGACAGGGTTAAATGAAAAACTGTTTTTT
CASSPPGTGLNEKLFF